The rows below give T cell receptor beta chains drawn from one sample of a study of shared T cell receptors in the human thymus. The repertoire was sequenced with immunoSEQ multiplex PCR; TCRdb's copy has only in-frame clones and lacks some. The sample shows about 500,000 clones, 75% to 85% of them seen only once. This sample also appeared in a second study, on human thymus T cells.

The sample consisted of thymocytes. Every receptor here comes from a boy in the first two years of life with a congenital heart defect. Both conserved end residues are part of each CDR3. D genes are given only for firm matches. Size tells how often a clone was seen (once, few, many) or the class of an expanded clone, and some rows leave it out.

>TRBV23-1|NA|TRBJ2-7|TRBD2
TGCGCCAGCAGTCAATACCGGCGGGAGGTCCCCTACGAGCAGTACTTC
CASSQYRREVPYEQYF
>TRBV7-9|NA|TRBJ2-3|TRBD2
TGTGCCAGCAGCCGACCTAGCGGGAGGCAGTATTTT
CASSRPSGRQYF
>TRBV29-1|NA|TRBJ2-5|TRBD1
TGCAGCGTAGCCGGGACAGGGAAGGTCGAGACCCAGTACTTC
CSVAGTGKVETQYF
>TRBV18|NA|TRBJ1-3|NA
TGTGCCAGCTCACCACAGGAGGCTGGAAACACCATATATTTT
CASSPQEAGNTIYF
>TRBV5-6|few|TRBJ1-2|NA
TGTGCCAGCAGCTTGGGCCAGGGAGGCGGCTACACCTTC
CASSLGQGGGYTF
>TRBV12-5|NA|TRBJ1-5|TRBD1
TGTGCTAGTGCCGGAGGGGGCGGGGAACCCCAGCATTTT
CASAGGGGEPQHF
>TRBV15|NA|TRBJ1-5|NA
TGTGCCACCAGCAGAGATGGTCGGGGGGTGGGCGATCGTATCATCTTAAGCAATCAGCCCCAGCATTTT
CATSRDGRGVGDRIILSNQPQHF
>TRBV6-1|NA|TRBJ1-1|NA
TGTGCCACTGGCGACGGAGGCACTGAAGCTTTCTTT
CATGDGGTEAFF
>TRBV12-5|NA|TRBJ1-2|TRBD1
TGTGCTAGTGGTTCTCCCGGGACAGGGGGCCTTAATGCGCTTTATGGCTACACCTTC
CASGSPGTGGLNALYGYTF
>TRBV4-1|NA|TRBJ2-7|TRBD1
TGCGCCAGCAGCCAAGGCCCGGGACAGGGAGTCTGGGAGCAGTACTTC
CASSQGPGQGVWEQYF
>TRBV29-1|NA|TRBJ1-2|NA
TGCAGCGTTGAGTCGGTTTTTGGCTACACCTTC
CSVESVFGYTF
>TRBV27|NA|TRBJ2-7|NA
TGTGCCAGCAGTTTATGGACAGGACTACGTTACGAGCAGTACTTC
CASSLWTGLRYEQYF
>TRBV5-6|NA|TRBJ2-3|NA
TGTGCCAGCAGCTTGGAGGCCCTTCGAGGCGCAGATACGCAGTATTTT
CASSLEALRGADTQYF
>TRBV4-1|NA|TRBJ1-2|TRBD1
TGCGCCAGCAGCCAAGATTTTCCCCGACAGGGCTATGGCTACACCTTC
CASSQDFPRQGYGYTF
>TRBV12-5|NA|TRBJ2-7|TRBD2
TGTGCTAGTGGTTTATTGTTGGCGGGAGGGCCCTCGGGCGAGCAGTACTTC
CASGLLLAGGPSGEQYF
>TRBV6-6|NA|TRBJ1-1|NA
TGTGCCAGCAGTTATGGAACGACAGCGAACACTGAAGCTTTCTTT
CASSYGTTANTEAFF
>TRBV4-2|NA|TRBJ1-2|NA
TGTGCCAGCAGCCTAGGGAGGGGATCTAACTATGGCTACACCTTC
CASSLGRGSNYGYTF
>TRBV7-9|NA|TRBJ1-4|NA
TGTGCCAGCAGCTTAGATGTTGGAGTGGGTGAAAAACTGTTTTTT
CASSLDVGVGEKLFF
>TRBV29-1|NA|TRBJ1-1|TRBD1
TGCAGCGTTGAAGTTCGGACAGGGAACACTGAAGCTTTCTTT
CSVEVRTGNTEAFF
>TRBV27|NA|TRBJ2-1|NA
TGTGCCAGCAGTACAGGGAATGAGCAGTTCTTC
CASSTGNEQFF